This TCR beta chain was identified during a study of blood T cells in healthy people across ages. This clonotype was observed a handful of times. A second PCR of 7 to 11 cycles used a sample-barcoded 5' primer and a J-beta primer mix. Sequencing yielded, for each sample, at least 3 million paired-end reads carrying CDR3. TCRdb reprocessed the 5' RACE reads with MiXCR, giving one entry per CDR3 protein. The sample yields hundreds of thousands of distinct CDR3 sequences, roughly 29% seen once. The CDR3 sequence is 14 residues long. Germline CDR1 is SEHNR and CDR2 is FQNEAQ (reference sequence). The V end was cut by 1 base, the J end by 2 bases, with 8 bases between. Healthy Russian Caucasian donors spanned ages 6 to 90 years. Each sample gave at least 6.5 million isolated PBMCs.

The V gene is TRBV7-9, the J gene TRBJ2-5; D gene unclear. This TCR was sampled from a woman aged 65 to 85 in good health. Input material: blood. CDR3: CASSLERLQETQYF. CDR3 sequence (DNA): TGTGCCAGCAGCTTAGAGAGGCTTCAAGAGACCCAGTACTTC.